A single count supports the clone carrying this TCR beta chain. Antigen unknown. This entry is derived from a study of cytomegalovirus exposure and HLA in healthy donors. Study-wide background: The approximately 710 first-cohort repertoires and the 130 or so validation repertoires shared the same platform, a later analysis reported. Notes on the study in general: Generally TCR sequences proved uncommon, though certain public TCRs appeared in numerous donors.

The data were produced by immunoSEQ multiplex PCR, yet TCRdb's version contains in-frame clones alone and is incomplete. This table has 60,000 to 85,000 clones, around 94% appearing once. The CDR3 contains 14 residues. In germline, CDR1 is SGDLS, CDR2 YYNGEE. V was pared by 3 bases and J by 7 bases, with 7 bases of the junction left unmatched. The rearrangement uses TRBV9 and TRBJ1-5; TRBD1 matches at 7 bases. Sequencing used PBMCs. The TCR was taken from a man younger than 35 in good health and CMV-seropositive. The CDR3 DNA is TGTGCCAGCAGCGGTCCGGGACAGTTACAGCCCCAGCATTTT. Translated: CASSGPGQLQPQHF.